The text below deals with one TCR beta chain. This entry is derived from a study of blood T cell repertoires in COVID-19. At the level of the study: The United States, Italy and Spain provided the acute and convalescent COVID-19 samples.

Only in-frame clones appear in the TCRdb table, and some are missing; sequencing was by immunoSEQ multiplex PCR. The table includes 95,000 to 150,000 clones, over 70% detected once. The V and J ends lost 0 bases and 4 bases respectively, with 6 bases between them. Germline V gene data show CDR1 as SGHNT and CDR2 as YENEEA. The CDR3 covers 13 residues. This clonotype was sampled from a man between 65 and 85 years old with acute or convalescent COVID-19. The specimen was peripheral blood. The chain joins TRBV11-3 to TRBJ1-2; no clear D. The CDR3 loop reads CASSLDAVYGYTF. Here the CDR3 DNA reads TGTGCCAGCAGCTTAGATGCGGTCTATGGCTACACCTTC. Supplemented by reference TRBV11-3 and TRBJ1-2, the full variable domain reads EAGVVQSPRYKIIEKKQPVAFWCNPISGHNTLYWYLQNLGQGPELLIRYENEEAVDDSQLPKDRFSAERLKGVDSTLKIQPAELGDSAVYLCASSLDAVYGYTFGSGTRLTVV.